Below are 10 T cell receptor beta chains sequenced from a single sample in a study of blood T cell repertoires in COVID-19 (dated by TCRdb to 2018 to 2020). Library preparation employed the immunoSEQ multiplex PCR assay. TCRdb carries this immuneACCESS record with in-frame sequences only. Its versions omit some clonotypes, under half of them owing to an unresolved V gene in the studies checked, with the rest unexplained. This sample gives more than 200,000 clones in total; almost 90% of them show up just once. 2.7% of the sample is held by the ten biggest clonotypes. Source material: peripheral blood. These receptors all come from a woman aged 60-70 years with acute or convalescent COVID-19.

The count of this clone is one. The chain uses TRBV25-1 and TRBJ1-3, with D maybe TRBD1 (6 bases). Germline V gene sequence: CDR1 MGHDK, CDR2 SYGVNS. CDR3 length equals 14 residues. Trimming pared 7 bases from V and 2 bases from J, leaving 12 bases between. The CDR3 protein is CASTSTGAGNTIYF. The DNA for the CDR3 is TGTGCCAGCACCTCGACAGGCGCTGGAAACACCATATATTTT.

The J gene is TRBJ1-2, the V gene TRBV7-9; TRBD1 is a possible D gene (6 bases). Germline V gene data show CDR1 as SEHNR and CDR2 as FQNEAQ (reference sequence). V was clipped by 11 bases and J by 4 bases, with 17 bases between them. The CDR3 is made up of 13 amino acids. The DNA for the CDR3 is TGTGCCGCCCCCTCCGGGACACCCTATGGCTACACCTTC. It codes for CAAPSGTPYGYTF.

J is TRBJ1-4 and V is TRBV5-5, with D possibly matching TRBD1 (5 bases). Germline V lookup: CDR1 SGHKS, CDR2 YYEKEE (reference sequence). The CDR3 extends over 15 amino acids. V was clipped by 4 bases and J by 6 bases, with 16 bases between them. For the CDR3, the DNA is TGTGCCAGCAGCAACCTAGGGGAGGCCGATGAAAAACTGTTTTTT. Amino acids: CASSNLGEADEKLFF.

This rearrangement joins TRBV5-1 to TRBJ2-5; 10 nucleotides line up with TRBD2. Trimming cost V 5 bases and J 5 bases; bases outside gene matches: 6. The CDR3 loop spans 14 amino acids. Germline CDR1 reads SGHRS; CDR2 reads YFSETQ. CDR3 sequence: CASRPTSGSETQYF. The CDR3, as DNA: TGCGCCAGCAGACCGACTAGCGGGTCCGAGACCCAGTACTTC.

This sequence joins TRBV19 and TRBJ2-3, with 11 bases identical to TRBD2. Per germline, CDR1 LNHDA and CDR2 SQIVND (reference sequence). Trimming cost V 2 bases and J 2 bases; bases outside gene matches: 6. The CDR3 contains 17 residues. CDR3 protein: CASSISLAGENTDTQYF. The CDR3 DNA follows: TGTGCCAGTAGTATATCACTAGCGGGAGAGAACACAGATACGCAGTATTTT.

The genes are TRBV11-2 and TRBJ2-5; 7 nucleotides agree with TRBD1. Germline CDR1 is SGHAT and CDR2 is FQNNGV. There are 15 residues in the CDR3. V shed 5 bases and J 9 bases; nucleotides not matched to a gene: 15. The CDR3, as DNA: TGTGCCAGCAGCCCACCGGCCACAGGGGTGGTGGCCCAGTACTTC. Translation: CASSPPATGVVAQYF.

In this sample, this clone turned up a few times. The CDR3 loop reads CASRTGTEIWEQYF. CDR3 coding DNA: TGTGCCAGCAGAACCGGGACAGAGATCTGGGAGCAGTACTTC. The chain uses TRBV7-9 and TRBJ2-7, with 7 nucleotides matching TRBD1. The CDR3 loop spans 14 amino acids. The V segment lost 6 bases and the J segment 7 bases; nucleotides outside the gene matches: 12. CDR1 and CDR2 from the germline V gene are SEHNR and FQNEAQ (reference sequence).

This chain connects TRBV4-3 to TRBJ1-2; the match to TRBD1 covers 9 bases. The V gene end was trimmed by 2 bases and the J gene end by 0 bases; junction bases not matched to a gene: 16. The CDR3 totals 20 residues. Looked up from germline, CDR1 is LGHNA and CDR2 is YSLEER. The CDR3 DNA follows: TGCGCCAGCAGCCAATACCCCGGGGGACAGGGAAGTCTTTCTAACTATGGCTACACCTTC. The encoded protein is CASSQYPGGQGSLSNYGYTF.

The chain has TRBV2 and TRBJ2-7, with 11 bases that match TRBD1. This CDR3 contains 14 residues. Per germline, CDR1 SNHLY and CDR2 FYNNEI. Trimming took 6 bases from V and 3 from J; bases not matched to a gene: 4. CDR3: CASRKGTGGYEQYF. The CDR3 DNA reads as TGTGCCAGCAGGAAAGGGACAGGGGGCTACGAGCAGTACTTC.

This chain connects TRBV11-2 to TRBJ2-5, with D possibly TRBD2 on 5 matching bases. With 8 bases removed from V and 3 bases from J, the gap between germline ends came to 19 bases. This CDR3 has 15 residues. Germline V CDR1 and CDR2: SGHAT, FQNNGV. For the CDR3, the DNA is TGTGCCAGCCGCGGGTGGGGTATTACCAAAGAGACCCAGTACTTC. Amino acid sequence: CASRGWGITKETQYF. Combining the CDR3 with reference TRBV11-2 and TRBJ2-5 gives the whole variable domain EAGVAQSPRYKIIEKRQSVAFWCNPISGHATLYWYQQILGQGPKLLIQFQNNGVVDDSQLPKDRFSAERLKGVDSTLKIQPAKLEDSAVYLCASRGWGITKETQYFGPGTRLLVL.